What follows is one TCR beta chain and its context. It has no known antigen specificity. No clone much larger than this one lies a single base away; base qualities are absent. These data are taken from a study of blood T cell repertoires in COVID-19 (dated by TCRdb to the early 2020s). Some background on the complete study: Samples covering the acute and convalescent phases of COVID-19 were provided by collaborators in the United States, Italy and Spain. The material from the prospective study consisted of cDNA or gDNA derived from T cells, B-cell-depleted T cells, or PBMCs. Subjects who had been exposed to COVID-19, were actively infected with it, or had recovered from it provided the deeply sampled blood TCRbeta repertoires that made up the dataset. The repertoires were released in a freely available public database intended as a resource for research on the immune response to SARS-CoV-2. Samples were obtained from the ongoing ImmuneRACE study (first 160 participants) and from 1,254 subjects provided by 6 global collaborators. The sample metadata nearly always contained a de-identified subject ID, COVID-19 status, age in years and sex. Where available, HLA class I and class II types were obtained from metadata supplied by the sample provider rather than from assay-based typing. Paper-wide results and their limitations: The amount of clinical and demographic metadata varied by source and participant and was provided uncurated.

Deletion took 5 bases off V and 2 bases off J, with a span of 8 bases between the germline ends. Inclusive of the bounding cysteine and phenylalanine, the CDR3 is 12 residues long. Just CDR3 DNA is preserved here, 36 bases in frame from base 1. As encoded in the germline V gene, CDR1 is SGHRS while CDR2 is YFSETQ. The immunoSEQ Assay, a bias-controlled multiplex PCR, was used to amplify TCRbeta CDR3 regions from genomic DNA. In the authors' own workflow: The number of nucleated cells in each sample was estimated by amplification of reference gene primers within the assay. To quantify the absolute abundance of each unique TCRbeta CDR3 rearrangement, sequence reads were collapsed and filtered. For each sample, productive Simpson clonality was calculated as the square root of Simpson's diversity index over productive rearrangements. The table comes from immuneACCESS by way of TCRdb, which keeps in-frame sequences with V and J called. Part of the clones is missing from these tables; in studies checked, under half for an unresolved V gene and the rest for unknown reasons. The V and J calls and the clone size are those of that table, but D and trimming were determined from the DNA. A total of about 460,000 clones appear in this sample, approximately 86% of them only once. The top ten clonotypes cover approximately 8.3% of the sample.

Participants in the prospective study were aged roughly 18 to 89 years, lived in over 20 United States geographic areas, and enrolled through a virtual design. In the prospective study, participants were assigned to cohorts based on the clinical history participants reported in a screening survey and a study questionnaire. For ImmuneRACE Cohort 3, a participant was defined as recovered based on two consecutive negative NP/OP PCR tests, clearance by a healthcare professional, or resolution of symptoms. In the prospective study, mobile phlebotomists collected whole blood, serum and a nasopharyngeal or oropharyngeal swab from each participant. Prospective study participants could optionally give additional blood draws and questionnaires over a roughly two-month period. Before DNA extraction, blood samples from the prospective study were shipped at room temperature or frozen.

Source material: PBMCs or T cells enriched from blood (not recorded which). The sequence derives from a woman aged 55-69 years who had recovered from COVID-19. The sequence links TRBV5-1 to TRBJ2-7, and the D gene may be TRBD2, 6 bases matching. The CDR3 in this case is CASRRGPYEQYF. The bases are TGCGCCAGCAGGCGGGGACCCTACGAGCAGTACTTC.